This TCR beta chain was found in a study of breast tumors, draining lymph nodes, adjacent tissues. General study points: The data were judged consistent with most tumor T cells coming from lymph node and expanding in tumor. Luminal-like breast cancer showed significantly greater tumor-nontumor repertoire similarity than basal-like breast cancer did. Tumors had less TCR diversity than lymph nodes, more than nontumor tissue.

Trimming cost V 1 base and J 8 bases; bases outside gene matches: 2. The CDR3 covers 13 residues. Germline-derived CDR1 and CDR2 are SGHNT and YYREEE (reference sequence). Axillary draining lymph nodes of breast cancer patients supplied the node samples. One entry per CDR3 protein, called by TCRdb with MiXCR from the multiplex PCR reads. Of approximately 250,000 distinct CDR3 sequences detected, roughly a third appear once; the ten largest clones hold over 3.5%. This clonotype was seen repeatedly, ten times or more. Its antigen is as yet unknown. This receptor was identified in a female donor with breast cancer. Some clones in this sample may be carry-over from other donors' samples. The chain has TRBV5-4 and TRBJ2-1; TRBD2 matches 8 bases. Sequencing was performed on axillary lymph node tissue. Here the CDR3 reads CASSLYGGDEQFF. CDR3 sequence (DNA): TGTGCCAGCAGCTTGTACGGGGGGGATGAGCAGTTCTTC.